Each of the 23 T cell receptor beta chains below was sequenced from the same sample in a study of T-cell reconstitution after alpha-beta-depleted transplantation in children. A TCRbeta library incorporating unique molecular identifiers was prepared. TCRdb itself ran the PCR reads through MiXCR, one entry per CDR3 protein. The data contain about 980,000 distinct CDR3 sequences, about 29% of them singletons. Material: PBMCs, mostly from graft donor cells, obtained 360 days after TCRalphabeta/CD19-depleted stem cell transplant. All receptors come from a boy under two years old who had a stem cell transplant for SCID, so the T cells may come from the graft donor.

The rearrangement links TRBV20-1 to TRBJ1-1; a possible D gene is TRBD1 (5 bases). With 0 bases removed from V and 4 bases from J, the gap between germline ends came to 12 bases. Germline CDR1 and CDR2: DFQATT and SNEGSKA (reference sequence). This CDR3 is 14 amino acids long. CDR3 in DNA: TGCAGTGCTAGAGATTTTTCCGGGGGCACTGAAGCTTTCTTT. It translates to CSARDFSGGTEAFF.

This clonotype was recorded a few times. The chain employs TRBV15 and TRBJ2-7, with D hard to call. Looked up from germline, CDR1 is LNHNV and CDR2 is YYDKDF (reference sequence). V was clipped by 0 bases and J by 3 bases, with 18 bases between them. The length of the CDR3 is 17 residues. The CDR3 protein is CATSRDKGRRPFYEQYF. DNA for the CDR3: TGTGCCACCAGCAGAGATAAGGGCCGAAGGCCCTTCTACGAGCAGTACTTC.

This chain joins TRBV5-6 and TRBJ2-7; D call uncertain. Germline-derived CDR1 and CDR2 are SGHDT and YYEEEE. Trimming cost V 2 bases and J 7 bases, with 10 bases left between them. The CDR3 loop spans 12 amino acids. The CDR3 nucleotides are TGTGCCAGCAGCTTCCTGGCTTTGGAGCAGTACTTC. This gives the protein CASSFLALEQYF.

This clonotype occurred a few times. The J gene is TRBJ2-3, the V gene TRBV28; D remains unclear. CDR1 and CDR2 (germline): MDHEN, SYDVKM. The CDR3 spans 17 residues. Trimming removed 4 bases from V and 2 bases from J, with 19 bases in between. In DNA form, the CDR3 reads TGTGCCAGCAGTTCCAGGCGCACCAGGAGTTTCACAGATACGCAGTATTTT. This gives the protein CASSSRRTRSFTDTQYF. The full variable domain, rest sourced from reference TRBV28 and TRBJ2-3, is DVKVTQSSRYLVKRTGEKVFLECVQDMDHENMFWYRQDPGLGLRLIYFSYDVKMKEKGDIPEGYSVSREKKERFSLILESASTNQTSMYLCASSSRRTRSFTDTQYFGPGTRLTVL.

The J gene is TRBJ2-5, the V gene TRBV7-6; 7 bases agree with TRBD2. The V and J ends lost 0 bases and 2 bases, in that order; junction bases with no gene match: 6. CDR1 is SGHVS, CDR2 FNYEAQ, per germline. The CDR3 sequence is 16 residues long. CDR3 DNA: TGTGCCAGCAGCTTAGCGGTGGGGGGGGGACAAGAGACCCAGTACTTC. This translates into CASSLAVGGGQETQYF.

V gene TRBV10-1 combines with J gene TRBJ2-3; TRBD2 matches 12 bases. Looked up from germline, CDR1 is WNHNN and CDR2 is SYGVQD (reference sequence). The CDR3 is 15 amino acids. V gave up 5 bases and J gave up 4 bases; unmatched junction bases: 4. The CDR3 DNA sequence: TGCGCCAGCAGTCGATGGACTAGCGGGGCAGATACGCAGTATTTT. Protein product: CASSRWTSGADTQYF.

The chain combines TRBV20-1 with TRBJ2-5; a possible D gene is TRBD2 (6 bases). With 7 bases removed from V and 5 bases from J, the gap between germline ends came to 17 bases. In germline, CDR1 is DFQATT, CDR2 SNEGSKA (reference sequence). This CDR3 contains 13 residues. CDR3 protein: CSDNERVWETQYF. CDR3 in DNA: TGCAGTGATAACGAGCGGGTGTGGGAGACCCAGTACTTC.

This clonotype was counted a few times. The chain joins TRBV5-5 to TRBJ2-7; no reliable D call. The CDR3 covers 14 residues. With 3 bases removed from V and 6 bases from J, the gap between germline ends came to 16 bases. Germline assignment: CDR1 SGHKS and CDR2 YYEKEE (reference sequence). CDR3 loop: CASSSKTLLSEQYF. The CDR3 coding sequence is TGTGCCAGCAGCTCGAAGACCCTGCTCAGCGAGCAGTACTTC.

This chain joins TRBV20-1 and TRBJ1-1, with unresolved D. The CDR3 is made up of 13 amino acids. V gave up 5 bases and J gave up 0 bases, with 10 bases separating them. Germline CDR1 is DFQATT and CDR2 is SNEGSKA (reference sequence). CDR3 sequence reads: CSASDGMNTEAFF. For the CDR3, the DNA is TGCAGTGCTTCCGACGGTATGAACACTGAAGCTTTCTTT.

This clonotype was counted a few times. The rearrangement links TRBV5-1 to TRBJ2-2; possible D gene TRBD2, 5 bases. This CDR3 has 13 amino acids. Trimming left V 7 bases short and J 5 bases short, with 12 bases between. CDR1 is SGHRS and CDR2 is YFSETQ in the germline V gene. The CDR3 DNA follows: TGCGCCAGCCGCCTCCCGGGGACCGGGGAGCTGTTTTTT. Residues: CASRLPGTGELFF.

This clonotype was observed a few times. J is TRBJ2-1 and V is TRBV20-1; D uncertain. V gave up 3 bases and J gave up 0 bases, with 12 bases separating them. This CDR3 comprises 15 residues. Germline CDR1 is DFQATT and CDR2 is SNEGSKA (reference sequence). CDR3 coding DNA: TGCAGTGCTAGCCCTGGCCCTAGCTCCTACAATGAGCAGTTCTTC. Its translation: CSASPGPSSYNEQFF.

This clonotype was seen more than once but under ten times. This chain uses TRBV29-1 with TRBJ2-5; 12 nucleotides line up with TRBD2. This CDR3 is built from 15 residues. CDR1 and CDR2 (germline): SQVTM, ANQGSEA. J lost 1 base, V lost 4 bases, and 4 bases had no gene match. The CDR3 nucleotides read TGCAGCGTTGGACTAGCGGGGGTGACCCAAGAGACCCAGTACTTC. Protein sequence: CSVGLAGVTQETQYF.

The CDR3 here is CASSPGTGGQDTQYF. For the CDR3, the DNA is TGTGCCAGCAGTCCCGGGACAGGGGGCCAAGATACGCAGTATTTT. The chain links TRBV6-1 to TRBJ2-3, with 12 bases identical to TRBD1. The CDR3 runs to 15 residues. V gave up 5 bases and J gave up 5 bases; unmatched junction bases: 5. Per germline, CDR1 MNHNS and CDR2 SASEGT.

This clonotype was seen only a few times. The V and J genes are TRBV4-2 and TRBJ2-3; 8 nucleotides align to TRBD2. Trimming took 0 bases from V and 1 from J; bases not matched to a gene: 3. The germline gives CDR1 LGHNA, CDR2 YNFKEQ. The CDR3 has 16 residues. The CDR3 DNA follows: TGTGCCAGCAGCCAAGAACTTAGCGGGGGCACAGATACGCAGTATTTT. It specifies CASSQELSGGTDTQYF.

This clonotype was found a few times. This chain connects TRBV4-1 to TRBJ2-2; 7 bases fit TRBD2. The CDR3 length is 16 residues. V was pared by 4 bases and J by 0 bases, with 5 bases of the junction left unmatched. CDR1 and CDR2 from the germline V gene are MGHRA and YSYEKL. The CDR3 loop is CASSLWAGANTGELFF. CDR3 nucleotides: TGCGCCAGCAGCCTATGGGCGGGGGCGAACACCGGGGAGCTGTTTTTT.

The gene calls are TRBV28 and TRBJ1-6, with D perhaps matching TRBD1 (6 bases). Germline-derived CDR1 and CDR2 are MDHEN and SYDVKM. The CDR3 covers 16 residues. Trimming left V 2 bases short and J 5 bases short, with 13 bases between. This CDR3 reads CASSLEWAGDNSPLHF. The CDR3 nucleotides read TGTGCCAGCAGTTTAGAATGGGCAGGGGATAATTCACCCCTCCACTTT.

The chain joins TRBV7-3 to TRBJ1-2; no firm D call. V lost 1 base to trimming and J lost 0 bases, with 9 bases between them. The CDR3 has 15 amino acids. Germline V gene sequence: CDR1 SGHTA, CDR2 FQGTGA. CDR3 DNA: TGTGCCAGCAGCTTAAGTCCGGCCTCTAACTATGGCTACACCTTC. Its protein product is CASSLSPASNYGYTF.

The chain recombines TRBV12-3 or TRBV12-4 with TRBJ2-7; 8 bases line up with TRBD1. CDR3 length: 14 residues. Trimming took 6 bases from V and 2 from J; bases not matched to a gene: 6. The CDR3 loop reads CASSPGQAAYEQYF. The CDR3 bases are TGTGCCAGCAGCCCGGGACAGGCGGCCTACGAGCAGTACTTC.

The chain is built from TRBV28 and TRBJ2-7, with 8 bases lining up with TRBD1. CDR3 length: 12 amino acids. The V gene end was trimmed by 7 bases and the J gene end by 2 bases; junction bases not matched to a gene: 1. Germline-derived CDR1 and CDR2 are MDHEN and SYDVKM. CDR3 in DNA: TGTGCCAGCACAGGGGGCCCCTACGAGCAGTACTTC. It yields the protein CASTGGPYEQYF.

Only a few counts were recorded for this clonotype. The junction departs from the called germline gene at one end, perhaps through a read error. The chain combines TRBV20-1 with TRBJ2-5; no firm D call. This CDR3 region has 12 residues. CDR1 and CDR2 from the germline V gene are DFQATT and SNEGSKA (reference sequence). The CDR3: CSARVYQEAQYF. CDR3 in DNA: TGCAGTGCTAGGGTGTATCAAGAGGCCCAGTACTTC.

The chain joins TRBV12-3 or TRBV12-4 to TRBJ1-2; D is undetermined. Trimming stripped 3 bases from V and 4 bases from J, with 6 bases between. This CDR3 has 12 residues. DNA for the CDR3: TGTGCCAGCAGTTTTAATAGCTATGGCTACACCTTC. Amino acids: CASSFNSYGYTF.

The V and J genes are TRBV3-1 and TRBJ2-7; D call uncertain. Germline loops: CDR1 LGHDT, CDR2 YNNKEL (reference sequence). Trimming cost V 2 bases and J 7 bases, with 15 bases left between them. This CDR3 has 14 residues. CDR3 protein: CASSQSPRQTEQYF. The CDR3 region has the DNA TGTGCCAGCAGCCAATCACCGAGGCAGACAGAGCAGTACTTC.

The chain combines TRBV29-1 with TRBJ2-5, with 8 bases that match TRBD1. Germline assignment: CDR1 SQVTM and CDR2 ANQGSEA. V lost 7 bases, J lost 3 bases, and 4 bases stayed unmatched. The CDR3 length is 12 residues. The CDR3 region has the DNA TGCAGCGCCCCGACAGGGGAAGAGACCCAGTACTTC. Translation: CSAPTGEETQYF.